Each of the 4 T cell receptor beta chains below was sequenced from the same sample in a study of T-cell memory formation after mild COVID-19. One entry per CDR3 protein, called by TCRdb with MiXCR from the 5' RACE reads. The sample carries approximately 300,000 distinct CDR3 sequences, over 7% recorded once. The sequencing sample was made of PBMCs or a T cell subset sorted from them (not recorded which). The receptors shown here come from a man younger than 30 who had mild COVID-19 (a few samples of this study predate the infection). Cell type and time point are not known.

This clonotype has just a few counts. CDR3 nucleotide sequence: TGTGCCAGCAGTTTTCTTATCAAAGGCCCTGAAGCTTTCTTT. This codes for CASSFLIKGPEAFF. This chain links TRBV6-5 with TRBJ1-1; D gene uncertain. The CDR3 is 14 residues long. The germline CDR1 and CDR2 sequences are MNHEY and SVGAGI. Trimming cost V 4 bases and J 6 bases, with 15 bases left between them.

This clonotype was seen a handful of times. J is TRBJ2-6 and V is TRBV9; tentatively, D is TRBD1 or TRBD2 (6 bases each). V gave up 6 bases and J gave up 2 bases, with 12 bases separating them. The CDR3 sequence is 15 residues long. Germline V lookup: CDR1 SGDLS, CDR2 YYNGEE. Here the CDR3 DNA reads TGTGCCAGCAACAGGGAGGTTCCTGGGGCCAACGTCCTGACTTTC. Amino acid sequence: CASNREVPGANVLTF.

In this sample, this clonotype turned up a few times. The chain combines TRBV5-1 with TRBJ2-3; D remains unclear. V lost 2 bases and J lost 0, with 10 bases in between. This CDR3 comprises 15 residues. CDR1 is SGHRS, CDR2 YFSETQ, per germline. CDR3 nucleotides: TGCGCCAGCAGCTTCGGTGTCATTAGCACAGATACGCAGTATTTT. Its translation is CASSFGVISTDTQYF.

The V call is TRBV6-5, the J call TRBJ1-2; 8 bases match TRBD1. The germline V gene encodes CDR1 MNHEY and CDR2 SVGAGI. Trimming took 3 bases from V and 6 from J; bases not matched to a gene: 3. This CDR3 is 13 amino acids long. This chain's CDR3 is CASSYRQGHGYTF. DNA of the CDR3: TGTGCCAGCAGTTATCGACAGGGGCATGGCTACACCTTC.